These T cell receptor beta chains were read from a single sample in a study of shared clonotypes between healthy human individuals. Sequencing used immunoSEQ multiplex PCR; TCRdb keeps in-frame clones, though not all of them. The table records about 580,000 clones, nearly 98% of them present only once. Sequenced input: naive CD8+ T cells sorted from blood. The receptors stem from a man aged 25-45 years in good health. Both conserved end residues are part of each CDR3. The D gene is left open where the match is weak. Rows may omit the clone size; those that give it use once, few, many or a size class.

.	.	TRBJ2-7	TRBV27	TGTGCCAGCAGTCCCCCTACGGGCGAGCAGTACTTC	CASSPPTGEQYF
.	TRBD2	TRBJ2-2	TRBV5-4	TGTGCCAGTGCGGGGGGCGAGAACACCGGGGAGCTGTTTTTT	CASAGGENTGELFF
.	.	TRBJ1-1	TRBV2	TGTGCCAGCAGGGGGGGGTTTGAAGCTTTCTTT	CASRGGFEAFF
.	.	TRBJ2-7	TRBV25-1	TGTGCCAGCAGTCCCCCCTCCTACGAGCAGTACTTC	CASSPPSYEQYF
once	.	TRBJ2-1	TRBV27	TGTGCCAGCAGTTTATTAGCGTACAATGAGCAGTTCTTC	CASSLLAYNEQFF
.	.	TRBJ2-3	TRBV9	TGTGCCAGCAGCAGGATCACAGATACGCAGTATTTT	CASSRITDTQYF
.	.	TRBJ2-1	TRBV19	TGTGCCAGTAGTCAGGACGCGAGCTCCTACAATGAGCAGTTCTTC	CASSQDASSYNEQFF
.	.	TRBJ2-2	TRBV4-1	TGCGCCAGCAGCCACAGCCAGAACACCGGGGAGCTGTTTTTT	CASSHSQNTGELFF
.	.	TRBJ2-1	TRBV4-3	TGCGCCAGCAGCCAAGATCGACTATTGCTGTTCTTC	CASSQDRLLLFF
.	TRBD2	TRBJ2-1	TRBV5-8	TGTGCCAGCAGCTTGGAGGCGGGAGCATCCTACAATGAGCAGTTCTTC	CASSLEAGASYNEQFF
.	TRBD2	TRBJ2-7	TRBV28	TGTGCCAGCAGTTTGTCTAGCGGGATATCCTACGAGCAGTACTTC	CASSLSSGISYEQYF
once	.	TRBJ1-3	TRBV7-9	TGTGCCAGCAGCTTAGACGAAGGACACCGACTATCTGGAAACACCATATATTTT	CASSLDEGHRLSGNTIYF
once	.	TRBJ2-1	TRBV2	TGTGCCAGCAGCGGGGGATATAACTACAATGAGCAGTTCTTC	CASSGGYNYNEQFF
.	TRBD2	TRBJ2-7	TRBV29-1	TGCAGCGTTGAAGCCCAACTAGCGGGAGGGCCTGACGAGCAGTACTTC	CSVEAQLAGGPDEQYF
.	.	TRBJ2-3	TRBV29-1	TGCAGCGTTCCGGGGGTGCCAGATACGCAGTATTTT	CSVPGVPDTQYF
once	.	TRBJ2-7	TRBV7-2	TGTGCCAGCAGCCCCTGGGGGCAGGCCCACGAGCAGTACTTC	CASSPWGQAHEQYF
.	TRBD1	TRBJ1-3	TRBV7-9	TGTGCCAGCAGCTTGGGGACAGGGGATGGAAACACCATATATTTT	CASSLGTGDGNTIYF
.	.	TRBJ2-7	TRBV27	TGTGCCAGCAGTTACAGTAGGGGGTCCTACGAGCAGTACTTC	CASSYSRGSYEQYF
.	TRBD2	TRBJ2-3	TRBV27	TGTGCCAGCAGAACAGCGGGAGGAACAGATACGCAGTATTTT	CASRTAGGTDTQYF
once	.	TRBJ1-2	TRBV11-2	TGTGCCAGCAGCTCACCCCGGGATACTAACTATGGCTACACCTTC	CASSSPRDTNYGYTF
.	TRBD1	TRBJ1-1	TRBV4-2	TGTGCCAGCAGCCAGGAGACAGGGCCGGACACTGAAGCTTTCTTT	CASSQETGPDTEAFF
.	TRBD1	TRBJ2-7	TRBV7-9	TGTGCCAGCAGCTTAGGGACAGGGCGGCCCTACGAGCAGTACTTC	CASSLGTGRPYEQYF
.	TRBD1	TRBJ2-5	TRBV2	TGTGCCAGTGCCACAGGGGGCGAAGAGACCCAGTACTTC	CASATGGEETQYF
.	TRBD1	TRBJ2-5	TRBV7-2	TGTGCCAGCAGCCTAAGACAGGGGATAGGGGAGACCCAGTACTTC	CASSLRQGIGETQYF
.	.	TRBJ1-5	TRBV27	TGTGCCAGCGGTTATAGCAATCAGCCCCAGCATTTT	CASGYSNQPQHF
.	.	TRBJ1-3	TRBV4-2	TGTGCCAGCAGCCAAGAATTGGGAGGAAACACCATATATTTT	CASSQELGGNTIYF
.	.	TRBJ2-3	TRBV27	TGTGCCAGCAGTTGGGGGGCAGGAGATACGCAGTATTTT	CASSWGAGDTQYF
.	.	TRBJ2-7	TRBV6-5	TGTGCCAGCAGTTCCCAGAGACCCGGCTACGAGCAGTACTTC	CASSSQRPGYEQYF
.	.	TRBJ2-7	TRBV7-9	TGTGCCAGCAGCTTAGTGGGGGGCAGAGCTTACGAGCAGTACTTC	CASSLVGGRAYEQYF
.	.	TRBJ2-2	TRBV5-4	TGTGCCAGCCGGGACGACACCGGGGAGCTGTTTTTT	CASRDDTGELFF
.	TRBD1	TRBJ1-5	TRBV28	TGTGCCAGCAGCGAAACAGGGGGCGCGGTTCTGCCCCAGCATTTT	CASSETGGAVLPQHF
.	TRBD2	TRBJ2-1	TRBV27	TGTGCCAGCAAATGGGAGGGCCATGACAATGAGCAGTTCTTC	CASKWEGHDNEQFF
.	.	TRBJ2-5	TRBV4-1	TGCGCCAGCAGCCAAATAGGTAACCAAGAGACCCAGTACTTC	CASSQIGNQETQYF
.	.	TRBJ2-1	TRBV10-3	TGTGCCACAGCGCCGTCCTACAATGAGCAGTTCTTC	CATAPSYNEQFF
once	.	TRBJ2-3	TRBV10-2	TGCGCCAGCAGTGAGTCGTGGACAGTCACAGATACGCAGTATTTT	CASSESWTVTDTQYF
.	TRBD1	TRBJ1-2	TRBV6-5	TGTGCCAGCAGTACACAGGGGGCCTTTCGTGGCTACACCTTC	CASSTQGAFRGYTF
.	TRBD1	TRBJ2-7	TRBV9	TGTGCCAGCAGCGACGGGACAGGGGGCTTCTACGAGCAGTACTTC	CASSDGTGGFYEQYF
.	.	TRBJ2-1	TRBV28	TGTGCCAGCAGTTTTCCGGATGAGCAGTTCTTC	CASSFPDEQFF
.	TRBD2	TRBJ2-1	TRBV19	TGTGCCAGTAGCCCTACTAGCGGCAATGAGCAGTTCTTC	CASSPTSGNEQFF
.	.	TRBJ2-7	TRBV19	TGTGCCAGTAGTACTGACGGACAGACCTACGAGCAGTACTTC	CASSTDGQTYEQYF
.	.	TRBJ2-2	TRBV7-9	TGTGCCTCCAGGGTGGACACCGGGGAGCTGTTTTTT	CASRVDTGELFF
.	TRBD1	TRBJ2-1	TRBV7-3	TGTGCCAGCAGCTTAAGAGGGGGCGGGTTCGGCAATGAGCAGTTCTTC	CASSLRGGGFGNEQFF
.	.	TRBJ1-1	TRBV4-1	TGCGCCAGCAGCCAAGGGATGAACACTGAAGCTTTCTTT	CASSQGMNTEAFF
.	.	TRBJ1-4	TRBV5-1	TGCGCCAGCAGCTCAGACAGCACTAATGAAAAACTGTTTTTT	CASSSDSTNEKLFF
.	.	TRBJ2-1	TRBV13	TGTGCCAGCAGTGAGGGGCAGGGATACAATGAGCAGTTCTTC	CASSEGQGYNEQFF
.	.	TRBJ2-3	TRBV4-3	TGCGCCAGCAGCCAAGATCCCCAGAAGACTAGCACAGATACGCAGTATTTT	CASSQDPQKTSTDTQYF
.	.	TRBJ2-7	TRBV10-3	TGTGCCATCAGTGAGACGGGACGGGGCGAGCAGTACTTC	CAISETGRGEQYF
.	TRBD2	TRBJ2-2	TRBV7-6	TGTGCCAGCAGCTTCCCTTCGGGTAGCGGGAGAGGGACCGGGGAGCTGTTTTTT	CASSFPSGSGRGTGELFF
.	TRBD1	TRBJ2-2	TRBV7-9	TGTGCCAGCAGCCAAAGGACAGGGCCGAACACCGGGGAGCTGTTTTTT	CASSQRTGPNTGELFF
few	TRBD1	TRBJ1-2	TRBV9	TGTGCCAGCAGCGTAGGCCAGGGGGCGAACTATGGCTACACCTTC	CASSVGQGANYGYTF
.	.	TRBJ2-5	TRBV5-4	TGTGCCAGCAGCGATGACACTGGGCTCGAGACCCAGTACTTC	CASSDDTGLETQYF
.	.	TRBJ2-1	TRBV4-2	TGTGCCAGCAGCCAAGGCCTAGGCGCAGCCTACAATGAGCAGTTCTTC	CASSQGLGAAYNEQFF
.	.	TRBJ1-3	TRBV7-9	TGTGCCAGCAGCTCCTCACAGAGAAACTCTGGAAACACCATATATTTT	CASSSSQRNSGNTIYF
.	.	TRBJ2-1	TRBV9	TGTGCCAGCAGCGCAGCCGGACGGGAGACCCAGTTCTTC	CASSAAGRETQFF
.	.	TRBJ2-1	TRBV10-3	TGTGCCATCAGTGAGTCGGGGGCCTCTGAGCAGTTCTTC	CAISESGASEQFF